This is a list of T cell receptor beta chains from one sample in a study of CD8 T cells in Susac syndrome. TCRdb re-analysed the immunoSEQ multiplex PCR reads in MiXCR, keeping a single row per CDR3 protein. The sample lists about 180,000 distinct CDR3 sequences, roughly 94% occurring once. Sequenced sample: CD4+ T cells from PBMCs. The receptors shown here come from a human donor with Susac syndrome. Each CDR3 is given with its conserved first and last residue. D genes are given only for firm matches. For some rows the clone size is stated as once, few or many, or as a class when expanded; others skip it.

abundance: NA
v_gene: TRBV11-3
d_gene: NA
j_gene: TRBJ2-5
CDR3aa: CASSLTRRETQYF
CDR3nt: TGTGCCAGCAGCTTAACCAGGAGGGAGACCCAGTACTTC

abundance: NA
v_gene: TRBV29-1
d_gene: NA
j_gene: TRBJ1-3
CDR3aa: CSYTSPSGNTIYF
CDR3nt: TGCAGCTATACGAGTCCCTCTGGAAACACCATATATTTT

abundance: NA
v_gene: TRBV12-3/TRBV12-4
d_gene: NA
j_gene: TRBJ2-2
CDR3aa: CASSLSQTNTGELFF
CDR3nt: TGTGCCAGCAGTTTAAGTCAGACGAACACCGGGGAGCTGTTTTTT

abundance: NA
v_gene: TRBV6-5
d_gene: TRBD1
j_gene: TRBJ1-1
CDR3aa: CASRRTGANTEAFF
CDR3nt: TGTGCCAGCAGAAGGACAGGGGCGAACACTGAAGCTTTCTTT

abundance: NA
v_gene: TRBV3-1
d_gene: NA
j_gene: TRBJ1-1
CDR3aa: CASSQDLWNTEAFF
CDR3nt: TGTGCCAGCAGCCAAGACCTATGGAACACTGAAGCTTTCTTT

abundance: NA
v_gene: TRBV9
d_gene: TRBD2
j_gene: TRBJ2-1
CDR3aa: CASSATSGLYNEQFF
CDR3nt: TGTGCCAGCAGCGCCACTAGCGGGCTCTACAATGAGCAGTTCTTC

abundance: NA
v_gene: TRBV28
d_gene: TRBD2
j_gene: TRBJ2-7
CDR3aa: CASRSSGPYEQYF
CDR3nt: TGTGCCAGCAGATCTAGCGGACCCTACGAGCAGTACTTC

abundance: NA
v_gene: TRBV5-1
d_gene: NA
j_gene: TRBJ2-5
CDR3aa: CASSLAVRRQETQYF
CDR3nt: TGCGCCAGCAGCTTGGCAGTTAGACGGCAAGAGACCCAGTACTTC

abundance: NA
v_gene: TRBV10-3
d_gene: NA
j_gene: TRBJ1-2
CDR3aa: CAISNTGRRGYTF
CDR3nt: TGTGCCATCAGCAATACAGGGCGTCGGGGCTACACCTTC

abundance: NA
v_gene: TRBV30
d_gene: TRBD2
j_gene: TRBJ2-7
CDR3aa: CAWRRRYSGGAYEQYF
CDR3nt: TGTGCCTGGAGGAGGAGGTATAGCGGGGGGGCCTACGAGCAGTACTTC

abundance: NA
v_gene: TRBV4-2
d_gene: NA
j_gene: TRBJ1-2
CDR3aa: CASSRVRQSYGYTF
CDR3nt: TGTGCCAGCAGCCGAGTCAGACAAAGCTATGGCTACACCTTC

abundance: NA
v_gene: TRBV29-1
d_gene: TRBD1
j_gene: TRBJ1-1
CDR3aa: CSVEATGVPTEAFF
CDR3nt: TGCAGCGTTGAAGCCACAGGGGTCCCCACTGAAGCTTTCTTT

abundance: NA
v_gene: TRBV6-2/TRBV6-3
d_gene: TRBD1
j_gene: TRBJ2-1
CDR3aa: CASRQPGQSYNEQFF
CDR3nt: TGTGCCAGCAGACAGCCGGGACAGTCGTACAATGAGCAGTTCTTC

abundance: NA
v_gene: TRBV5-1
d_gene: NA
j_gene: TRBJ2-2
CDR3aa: CASSLIERRDTGELFF
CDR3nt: TGCGCCAGCAGCTTGATAGAGCGTAGAGACACCGGGGAGCTGTTTTTT

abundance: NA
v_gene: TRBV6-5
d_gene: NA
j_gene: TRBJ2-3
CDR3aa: CASSYSPATDTQYF
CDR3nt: TGTGCCAGCAGTTACTCGCCTGCCACAGATACGCAGTATTTT

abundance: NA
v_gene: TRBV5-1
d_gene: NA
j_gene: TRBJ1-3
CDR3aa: CASSPGDGGNTIYF
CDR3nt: TGCGCCAGCAGCCCGGGGGACGGTGGAAACACCATATATTTT

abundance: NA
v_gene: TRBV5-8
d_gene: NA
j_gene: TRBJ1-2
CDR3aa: CASSSQGRGYTF
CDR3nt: TGTGCCAGCTCCTCCCAGGGACGTGGCTACACCTTC

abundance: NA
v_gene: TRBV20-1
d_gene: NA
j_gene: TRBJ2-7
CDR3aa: CSARGLPGTTYEQYF
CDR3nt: TGCAGTGCTAGGGGGCTCCCGGGGACAACCTACGAGCAGTACTTC

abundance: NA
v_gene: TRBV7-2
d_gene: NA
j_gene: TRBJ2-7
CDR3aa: CASSGGLEQYF
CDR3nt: TGTGCCAGCAGCGGGGGCCTCGAGCAGTACTTC

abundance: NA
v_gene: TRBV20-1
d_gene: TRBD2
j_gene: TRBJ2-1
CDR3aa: CSASVGLAGASFYNEQFF
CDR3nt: TGCAGTGCTAGCGTGGGACTAGCGGGAGCGAGTTTCTACAATGAGCAGTTCTTC

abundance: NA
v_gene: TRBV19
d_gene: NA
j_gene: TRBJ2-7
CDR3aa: CASSIASAVSYEQYF
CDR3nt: TGTGCCAGTAGTATAGCCAGCGCCGTCTCCTACGAGCAGTACTTC

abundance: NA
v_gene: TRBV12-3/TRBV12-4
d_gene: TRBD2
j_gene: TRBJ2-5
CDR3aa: CATSGLAEGETQYF
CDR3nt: TGTGCCACCTCGGGACTAGCGGAAGGGGAGACCCAGTACTTC

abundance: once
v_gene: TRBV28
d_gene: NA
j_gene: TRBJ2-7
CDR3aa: CASTHPGLVYEQYF
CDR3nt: TGTGCCAGCACGCACCCGGGACTCGTATACGAGCAGTACTTC

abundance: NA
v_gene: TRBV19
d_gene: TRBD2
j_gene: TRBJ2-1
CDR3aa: CASSAGTSGINEQFF
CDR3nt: TGTGCCAGTAGCGCCGGGACTAGCGGGATCAATGAGCAGTTCTTC

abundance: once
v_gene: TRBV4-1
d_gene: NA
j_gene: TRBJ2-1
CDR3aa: CASSQGSSYNEQFF
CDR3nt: TGCGCCAGCAGCCAAGGCAGCTCCTACAATGAGCAGTTCTTC

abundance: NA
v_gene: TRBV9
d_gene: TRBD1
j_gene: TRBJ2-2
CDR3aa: CASSVVGTGLGTGELFF
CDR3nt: TGTGCCAGCAGCGTAGTTGGGACAGGGTTGGGTACCGGGGAGCTGTTTTTT

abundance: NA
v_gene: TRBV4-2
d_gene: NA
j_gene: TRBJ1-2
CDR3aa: CASSQAGRDDYGYTF
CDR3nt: TGTGCCAGCAGCCAAGCCGGCAGGGATGACTATGGCTACACCTTC

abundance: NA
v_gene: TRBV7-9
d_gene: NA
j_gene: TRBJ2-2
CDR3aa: CASSLEPEGTGELFF
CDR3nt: TGTGCCAGCAGCTTAGAGCCAGAGGGGACCGGGGAGCTGTTTTTT

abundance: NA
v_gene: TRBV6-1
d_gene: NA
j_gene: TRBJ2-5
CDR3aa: CASSHSGDQETQYF
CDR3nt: TGTGCCAGCAGCCACAGCGGAGACCAAGAGACCCAGTACTTC

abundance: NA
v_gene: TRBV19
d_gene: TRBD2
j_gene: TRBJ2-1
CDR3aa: CASSISLANEQFF
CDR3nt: TGTGCCAGTAGTATTTCACTAGCGAATGAGCAGTTCTTC

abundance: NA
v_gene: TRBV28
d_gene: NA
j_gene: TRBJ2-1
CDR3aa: CASSGLDSFYNEQFF
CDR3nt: TGTGCCAGCAGCGGGCTGGACAGTTTCTACAATGAGCAGTTCTTC

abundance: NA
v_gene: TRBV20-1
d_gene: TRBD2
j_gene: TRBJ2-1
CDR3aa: CSARYLAENNEQFF
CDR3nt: TGCAGTGCTAGGTATCTAGCGGAGAACAATGAGCAGTTCTTC

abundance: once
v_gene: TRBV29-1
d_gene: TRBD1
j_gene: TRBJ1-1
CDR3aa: CSHRTGGVTEAFF
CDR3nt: TGCAGCCACCGCACAGGGGGCGTCACTGAAGCTTTCTTT

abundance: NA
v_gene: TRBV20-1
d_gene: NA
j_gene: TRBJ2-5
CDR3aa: CSAREETQYF
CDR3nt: TGCAGTGCTAGAGAAGAGACCCAGTACTTC

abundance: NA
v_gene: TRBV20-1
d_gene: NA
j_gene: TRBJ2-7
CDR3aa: CSAPQPSSYEQYF
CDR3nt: TGCAGTGCTCCACAGCCTAGCTCCTACGAGCAGTACTTC

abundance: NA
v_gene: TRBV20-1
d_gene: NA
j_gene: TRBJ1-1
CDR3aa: CSALDTEAFF
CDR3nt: TGCAGTGCCCTAGACACTGAAGCTTTCTTT

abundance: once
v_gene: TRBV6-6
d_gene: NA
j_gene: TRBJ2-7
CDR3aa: CASSYGDGEQYF
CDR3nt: TGTGCCAGCAGTTACGGGGACGGCGAGCAGTACTTC

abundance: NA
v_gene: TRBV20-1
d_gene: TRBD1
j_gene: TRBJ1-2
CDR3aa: CSARATGGRSYGYTF
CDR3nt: TGCAGTGCTAGAGCCACAGGGGGTCGAAGCTATGGCTACACCTTC

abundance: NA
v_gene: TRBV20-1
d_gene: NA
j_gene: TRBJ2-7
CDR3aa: CSARRAGAFYEQYF
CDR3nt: TGCAGTGCCCGGCGGGCAGGGGCCTTCTACGAGCAGTACTTC

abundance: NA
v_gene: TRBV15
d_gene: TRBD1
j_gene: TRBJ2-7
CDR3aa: CATSPGTGVYEQYF
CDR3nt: TGTGCCACCAGCCCCGGGACAGGGGTTTACGAGCAGTACTTC

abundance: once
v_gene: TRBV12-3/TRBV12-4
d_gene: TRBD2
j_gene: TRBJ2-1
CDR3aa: CASSLFGSGGYNEQFF
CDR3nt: TGTGCCAGCAGTTTATTTGGTAGCGGGGGTTACAATGAGCAGTTCTTC

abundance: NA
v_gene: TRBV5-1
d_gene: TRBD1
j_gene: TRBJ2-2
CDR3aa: CASSSPGQGSGELFF
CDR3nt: TGCGCCAGCAGCTCGCCGGGACAGGGTTCCGGGGAGCTGTTTTTT

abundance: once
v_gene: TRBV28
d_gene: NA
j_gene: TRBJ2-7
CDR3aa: CASSDLRFAHEQYF
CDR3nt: TGTGCCAGCAGTGACCTACGGTTTGCCCACGAGCAGTACTTC

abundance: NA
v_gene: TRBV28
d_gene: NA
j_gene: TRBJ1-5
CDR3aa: CASNIPGGIGQPQHF
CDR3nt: TGTGCCAGCAATATTCCGGGCGGCATAGGCCAGCCCCAGCATTTT

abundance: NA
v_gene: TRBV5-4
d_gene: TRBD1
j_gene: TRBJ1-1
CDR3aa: CASSPGQEPTEAFF
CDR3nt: TGTGCCAGCAGCCCGGGACAGGAACCCACTGAAGCTTTCTTT

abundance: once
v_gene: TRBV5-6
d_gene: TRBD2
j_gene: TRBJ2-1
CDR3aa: CASSLKTWTSGNFENEQFF
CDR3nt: TGTGCCAGCAGCTTGAAGACGTGGACTAGCGGGAATTTTGAAAATGAGCAGTTCTTC

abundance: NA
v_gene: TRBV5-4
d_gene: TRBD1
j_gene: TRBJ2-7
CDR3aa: CASSKETGSSYEQYF
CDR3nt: TGTGCCAGCAGCAAGGAGACAGGGAGCTCCTACGAGCAGTACTTC

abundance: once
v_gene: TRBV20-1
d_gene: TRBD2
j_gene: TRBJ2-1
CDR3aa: CSATGGPGNEQFF
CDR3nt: TGCAGTGCCACGGGGGGACCGGGCAATGAGCAGTTCTTC

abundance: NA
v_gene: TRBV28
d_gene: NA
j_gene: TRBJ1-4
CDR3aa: CASSLRGAGNEKLFF
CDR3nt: TGTGCCAGCAGTTTAAGGGGGGCCGGCAATGAAAAACTGTTTTTT

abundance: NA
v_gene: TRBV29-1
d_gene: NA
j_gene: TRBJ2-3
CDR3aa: CSVERGPTQYF
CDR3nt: TGCAGCGTTGAACGGGGACCTACGCAGTATTTT

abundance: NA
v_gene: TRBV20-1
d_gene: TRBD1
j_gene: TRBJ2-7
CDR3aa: CSARPVDRGLPYEQYF
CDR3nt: TGCAGTGCTAGACCGGTCGACAGGGGGCTCCCCTACGAGCAGTACTTC

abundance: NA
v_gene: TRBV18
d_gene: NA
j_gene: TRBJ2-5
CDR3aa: CASSPGDYTQKETQYF
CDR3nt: TGTGCCAGCTCACCCGGGGATTATACCCAAAAAGAGACCCAGTACTTC

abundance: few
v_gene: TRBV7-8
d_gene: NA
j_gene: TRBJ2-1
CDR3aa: CASSLGSYNEQFF
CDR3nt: TGTGCCAGCAGTTTAGGCTCCTACAATGAGCAGTTCTTC

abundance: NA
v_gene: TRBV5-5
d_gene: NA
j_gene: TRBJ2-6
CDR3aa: CASSLVRAGANVLTF
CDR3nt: TGTGCCAGCAGCTTGGTCAGGGCCGGGGCCAACGTCCTGACTTTC

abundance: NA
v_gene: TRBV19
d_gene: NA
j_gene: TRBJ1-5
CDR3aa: CASSHDRDSNQPQHF
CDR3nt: TGTGCCAGTAGCCATGACCGGGATAGCAATCAGCCCCAGCATTTT

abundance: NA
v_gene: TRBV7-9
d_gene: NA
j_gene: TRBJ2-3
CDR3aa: CASSLGQDTNTDTQYF
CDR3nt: TGTGCCAGCAGCTTAGGGCAGGACACCAACACAGATACGCAGTATTTT

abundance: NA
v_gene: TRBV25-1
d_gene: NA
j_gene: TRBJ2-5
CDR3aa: CASSALRPGESGETQYF
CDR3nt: TGTGCCAGCAGTGCCCTCCGGCCCGGGGAAAGTGGCGAGACCCAGTACTTC

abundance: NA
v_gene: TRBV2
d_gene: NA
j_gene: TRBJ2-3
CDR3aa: CASSATTDTQYF
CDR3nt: TGTGCCAGCAGCGCGACCACAGATACGCAGTATTTT

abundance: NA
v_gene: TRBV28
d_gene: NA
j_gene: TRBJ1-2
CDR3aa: CASSSIPGHRGYTF
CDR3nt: TGTGCCAGCAGTTCCATTCCGGGACATAGAGGCTACACCTTC